This T cell receptor beta chain was captured in a study of blood T cells in healthy people across ages. In germline, CDR1 is ENHRY, CDR2 SYGVKD. CDR3 length equals 13 residues. The second PCR ran about 6 to 12 cycles with a sample-barcoded 5' primer and J-beta primers. TCRdb fed the 5' RACE reads into MiXCR, producing one record per CDR3 protein. In the table there are hundreds of thousands of distinct CDR3 sequences, around three fifths of which are singletons. This clonotype has a single count. The origin of this receptor is a man aged 40-49 years in good health. The chain employs TRBV10-3 and TRBJ2-5, with D unresolved. Near its end, the DNA agrees better with TRBJ2-7, so the J call may be wrong. The sample was blood. The CDR3 protein is CAISESVMYEQYF. The DNA of the CDR3 is TGTGCCATCAGTGAGTCGGTTATGTACGAGCAGTACTTC.